This TCR beta chain was identified in a study of CD8 T cells in ankylosing spondylitis. The study's findings and limits: Matched ankylosing spondylitis synovial fluid reportedly contained a significantly enriched population of disease-linked clones. Characteristic, it appeared, of ankylosing spondylitis blood was a TCR beta motif of several highly homologous variants. Previously reported in reactive arthritis synovial fluid and blood were some of the motif variants.

The sample holds many counts of this clonotype. Its antigen is unknown. The ends lost 6 bases at V and 6 bases at J; junction bases unmatched: 9. From germline, CDR1 is SQVTM and CDR2 ANQGSEA. There are 13 residues in the CDR3. Generation of TCR beta libraries employed quantitative 5'-RACE incorporating molecular barcodes. TCRdb reanalysed the 5' RACE reads using MiXCR and keeps one entry per CDR3 protein. The repertoire holds more than 500,000 distinct CDR3 sequences, approximately 5% seen once, with around 3.5% in the top ten. This sequence was found in a male donor with ankylosing spondylitis. V and J are TRBV29-1 and TRBJ1-1, with 8 bases identical to TRBD1. The source material was blood, either unsorted or a sorted T cell fraction (not recorded which). This CDR3 is CSVSRGTGAEAFF. CDR3 DNA: TGCAGCGTGTCCCGCGGGACAGGTGCTGAAGCTTTCTTT.